This T cell receptor beta chain was sequenced in a study of T cells in Graves' hyperthyroidism and ophthalmopathy. This clonotype was seen ten or more times. The source material, RNA transcripts, was used to amplify TCR beta CDR3 regions. During a first-round RT-PCR of the TCR CDR3, the HTBI primer set was used. In TCRdb, the multiplex PCR reads were re-called with MiXCR into one record per CDR3 protein. The sample has roughly 98,000 distinct CDR3 sequences; 40% are singletons. The V gene lost 3 bases and the J gene lost 5 bases, with 13 bases spanning the gap. The length of the CDR3 is 14 residues. The V gene's germline CDR1 is SEHNR and CDR2 FQNEAQ (reference sequence).

The sample taken for sequencing was peripheral blood or thyroid tissue (not recorded which). The chain uses TRBV7-9 and TRBJ1-2; no definite D call. This receptor was identified in a woman aged 25 to 39 with Graves' hyperthyroidism. The CDR3 spells CASSLSGSKYGYTF. The CDR3 nucleotides are TGTGCCAGCAGCTTGTCCGGGAGCAAGTATGGCTACACCTTC.